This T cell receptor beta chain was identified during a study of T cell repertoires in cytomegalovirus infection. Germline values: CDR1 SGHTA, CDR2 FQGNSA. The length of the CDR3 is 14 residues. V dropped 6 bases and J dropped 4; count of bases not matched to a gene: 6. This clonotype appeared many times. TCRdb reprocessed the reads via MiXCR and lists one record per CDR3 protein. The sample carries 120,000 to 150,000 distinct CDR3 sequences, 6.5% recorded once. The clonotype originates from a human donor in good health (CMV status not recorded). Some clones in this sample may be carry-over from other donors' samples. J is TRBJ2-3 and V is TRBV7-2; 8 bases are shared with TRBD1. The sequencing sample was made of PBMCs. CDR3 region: CASSLNRGADTQYF. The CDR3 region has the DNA TGTGCCAGCAGTTTGAACAGGGGGGCAGATACGCAGTATTTT.